Sequencing of this TCR beta chain was carried out in a study of human T cells and chemical hapten exposure. Study information: Diphenylcyclopropenone doses were given weekly to the scalps of patients across the approximately 24-week study. Variability of per-sample TCR yields stemmed mainly from small differences in pooled library volume.

TCRdb fed the RACE reads into MiXCR, producing one record per CDR3 protein. The sample holds roughly 160,000 distinct CDR3 sequences; more than 14% are singletons and the top ten take 1.5% to 2%. The length of the CDR3 is 17 residues. Stated time point: patch test 1, 2 weeks after DPC sensitization. Treatment indicated: therapeutic diphenylcyclopropenone sensitization with weekly scalp DPC. The receptor comes from a woman aged 25 to 39 with alopecia areata. Some clones in this sample may be carry-over from other donors' samples. The chain carries TRBV3-2 and TRBJ2-1; the table names TRBD1, a call not compared with the DNA. TRBV3-2 is termed a pseudogene. Sample: whole blood, taken in connection with sensitization to the hapten diphenylcyclopropenone (DPC). In nucleotides, the CDR3 is TGTGCCAGCAGCCAAGGTCGGGGCTCGAGCTCCTACAATGAGCAGTTCTTC. Its translation: CASSQGRGSSSYNEQFF.